Shown below are 27 T cell receptor beta chains from a single sample sequenced in a study of PD-1 blockade in classical Hodgkin lymphoma. Noted time point: cycle 4 day 1 (C4D1), after 5 to 7 weeks of nivolumab. Every one of the patients relapsed after autologous stem cell transplantation (brentuximab vedotin exposure was variable). Generated by immunoSEQ multiplex PCR, the TCRdb table keeps only in-frame clones and is missing some. The sample has fewer than 25,000 clones, approximately 70% seen once. Source: peripheral blood mononuclear cells (PBMCs), taken before the fourth cycle of nivolumab. The source of these receptors is a human donor with classical Hodgkin lymphoma.

The gene calls are TRBV7-6 and TRBJ2-5; a weak D match, TRBD1 (6 bases). Germline CDR1 reads SGHVS; CDR2 reads FNYEAQ. The germline V and J ends were trimmed by 5 bases and 2 bases, with 12 bases remaining between them. There are 14 residues in the CDR3. The CDR3 DNA follows: TGTGCCAGCAGCCGTGGCAGGGGACAAGAGACCCAGTACTTC. Protein: CASSRGRGQETQYF.

The CDR3 nucleotides are TGTGCCAGCAGCTTAGGCGGGGCAAACGAGCAGTACTTC. It encodes CASSLGGANEQYF. This sequence joins TRBV7-5 and TRBJ2-7; the D call TRBD2 from the table was never checked on the DNA. TRBV7-5 is designated a pseudogene. This CDR3 contains 13 residues.

This chain connects TRBV9 to TRBJ2-7; no firm D call. Germline loops: CDR1 SGDLS, CDR2 YYNGEE. V lost 0 bases and J lost 0, with 7 bases in between. The CDR3 has 14 residues. The CDR3 region is CASSVVPHSYEQYF. The CDR3 DNA reads as TGTGCCAGCAGCGTAGTCCCACACTCCTACGAGCAGTACTTC.

The sample holds one count of this clone. The chain carries TRBV18 and TRBJ2-3, with D maybe TRBD1 (6 bases). CDR1 is KGHSH and CDR2 is LQKENI in the germline V gene. This CDR3 has 15 residues. Trimming left V 6 bases short and J 4 bases short, with 17 bases between. This CDR3 reads CASSRGQPPADTQYF. CDR3 coding DNA: TGTGCCAGCTCCCGCGGACAGCCCCCCGCAGATACGCAGTATTTT.

Comments on this clone: Mismatch with germline at one junction end may stem from a read error. CDR3 DNA sequence: TGTGCCAGCAGTTTGGGGAGCCCGGTTTCTGCGGCGATTTTT. Its translation: CASSLGSPVSAAIF. This rearrangement joins TRBV28 to TRBJ1-5, with D unresolved. The CDR3 is made up of 14 amino acids. From germline, CDR1 is MDHEN and CDR2 SYDVKM.

This clone was recorded at least ten times. The chain has TRBV19 and TRBJ2-1; D remains ambiguous. Germline CDR1 reads LNHDA; CDR2 reads SQIVND (reference sequence). This CDR3 is 13 amino acids long. Trimming removed 5 bases from V and 4 bases from J, with 9 bases in between. CDR3 protein: CASSAAAYNEQFF. CDR3 DNA: TGTGCCAGTAGTGCGGCCGCGTACAATGAGCAGTTCTTC.

V and J are TRBV25-1 and TRBJ1-5; TRBD1 matches 7 bases. Looked up from germline, CDR1 is MGHDK and CDR2 is SYGVNS. CDR3 length: 14 amino acids. With 3 bases clipped from V and 6 bases from J, the junction kept 5 bases outside the gene matches. Here the CDR3 DNA reads TGTGCCAGCAGTGAGGTAGGGGGCGGTCAGCCCCAGCATTTT. Amino acid sequence: CASSEVGGGQPQHF.

This clone was counted many times. This sequence joins TRBV5-1 and TRBJ1-1; a possible D gene is TRBD1 (5 bases). The V gene lost 4 bases and the J gene lost 5 bases, with 21 bases spanning the gap. The CDR3 has 16 amino acids. Germline V gene data show CDR1 as SGHRS and CDR2 as YFSETQ. This chain's CDR3 is CASSPGGQRQGTEAFF. As DNA, the CDR3 is TGCGCCAGCAGCCCCGGAGGGCAGAGGCAGGGAACTGAAGCTTTCTTT.

The rearrangement joins TRBV6-6 to TRBJ1-2, with 9 bases identical to TRBD1. Germline CDR1 is MNHNY and CDR2 is SVGAGI (reference sequence). This CDR3 is built from 14 residues. Trimming removed 0 bases from V and 8 bases from J; junction bases left unmatched: 4. The CDR3 is CASSYSGQGEGYTF. CDR3 in DNA: TGTGCCAGCAGTTACTCGGGACAGGGAGAAGGCTACACCTTC.

This clone was seen once. The V and J genes are TRBV4-1 and TRBJ1-1, with D tentatively TRBD1 (5 bases). CDR3 size: 13 residues. V dropped 4 bases and J dropped 6 bases, with 12 bases sitting between them. Germline assignment: CDR1 MGHRA and CDR2 YSYEKL. The CDR3 protein is CASSLQGGAEAFF. The CDR3 coding sequence is TGCGCCAGCAGCCTTCAGGGTGGCGCTGAAGCTTTCTTT.

The chain has TRBV6-5 and TRBJ1-2, with a tentative D call TRBD1 (5 bases). The CDR3 has 12 amino acids. The V end lost 10 bases, the J end lost 4 bases, and 13 bases lay between the germline ends. CDR1 is MNHEY, CDR2 SVGAGI, per germline. The CDR3 sequence: CATTQGSYGYTF. The CDR3 DNA sequence: TGTGCCACCACTCAGGGATCCTATGGCTACACCTTC.

This clone was recorded once. The chain combines TRBV6-8 with TRBJ2-3; D possibly corresponds to TRBD1 (5 bases). Trimming pared 2 bases from V and 0 bases from J, leaving 6 bases between. The CDR3 totals 14 residues. Germline CDR1 and CDR2: MNHGY and SAAAGT. CDR3: CASSYGASTDTQYF. CDR3 DNA: TGTGCCAGCAGTTACGGGGCTAGCACAGATACGCAGTATTTT.

This chain uses TRBV19 with TRBJ2-5; no clear D gene. The ends were cut back, 3 bases at V and 4 bases at J, with 9 bases in the middle. The CDR3 is 13 amino acids. Per germline, CDR1 LNHDA and CDR2 SQIVND (reference sequence). The DNA of the CDR3 is TGTGCCAGTAGTATTGGCGCGTCAGAGACCCAGTACTTC. Its protein product is CASSIGASETQYF.

This clone appeared a few times. J is TRBJ2-7 and V is TRBV27; 9 bases map to TRBD1. CDR1 and CDR2 from the germline V gene are MNHEY and SMNVEV (reference sequence). The V gene end was trimmed by 5 bases and the J gene end by 5 bases; junction bases not matched to a gene: 4. There are 13 residues in the CDR3. The CDR3 loop reads CASSPGQGHEQYV. As DNA, the CDR3 is TGTGCCAGCAGTCCGGGACAGGGTCACGAGCAGTACGTC.

The chain employs TRBV9 and TRBJ2-7; no clear D. The CDR3 contains 16 residues. The germline CDR1 and CDR2 sequences are SGDLS and YYNGEE. V was cut by 0 bases and J by 6 bases, with 19 bases left in between. The CDR3 DNA reads TGTGCCAGCAGCGTAGATCGCCAGACACCTACGTTCGAGCAGTACTTC. It specifies CASSVDRQTPTFEQYF.

In its sample, this clone ranks as medium-sized (0.01 to 0.1%). The chain links TRBV27 to TRBJ2-7; 9 bases map to TRBD1. J gave up 3 bases and V 5 bases, and 5 bases lay outside the gene matches. Germline V gives CDR1 MNHEY, CDR2 SMNVEV (reference sequence). The CDR3 is 14 amino acids. The CDR3 bases are TGTGCCAGCAGTGTTGGACAGGGGAGCTACGAGCAGTACTTC. Amino acid sequence: CASSVGQGSYEQYF.

The rearrangement links TRBV7-9 to TRBJ1-1; D unresolved. CDR1 and CDR2 from the germline V gene are SEHNR and FQNEAQ (reference sequence). Trimming left V 2 bases short and J 1 base short, with 14 bases between. The CDR3 totals 16 residues. CDR3 sequence: CASSLRARRTNTEAFF. CDR3 DNA sequence: TGTGCCAGCAGCTTACGGGCGAGGCGGACGAACACTGAAGCTTTCTTT.

CDR3 DNA sequence: TGTGCCAGCAGTGAAGATGGGAGCTCTGGGGCCAACGTCCTGACTTTC. Its translation: CASSEDGSSGANVLTF. The chain joins TRBV6-1 to TRBJ2-6; tentative D call: TRBD2 (5 bases). With 1 base removed from V and 0 bases from J, the gap between germline ends came to 7 bases. This CDR3 region has 16 residues. CDR1 and CDR2 (germline): MNHNS, SASEGT.

On this clone itself: The germline gene is not matched at one end of the junction; a read error may be the cause. The rearrangement uses TRBV2 and TRBJ2-5; TRBD2 agrees at 10 bases. Germline CDR1 and CDR2: SNHLY and FYNNEI. CDR3 length: 17 residues. The CDR3 reads CASKVHYGTSEEEAQYF. The CDR3 coding sequence is TGTGCCAGCAAGGTTCACTATGGGACTAGCGAGGAAGAGGCCCAGTACTTC.

The table lists this clone with a count of one. V and J are TRBV6-5 and TRBJ1-2; 7 bases map to TRBD1. CDR1 is MNHEY and CDR2 is SVGAGI in the germline V gene. This CDR3 has 14 residues. V trimming: 8 bases; J trimming: 4 bases; junction bases outside the gene matches: 10. The CDR3 nucleotides are TGTGCCAGCGGCGGCCGGGACAGCGGCTATGGCTACACCTTC. Translated, it gives CASGGRDSGYGYTF.

The CDR3 here is CASSPDRDREKLFF. The CDR3 DNA follows: TGTGCCAGTAGTCCGGACAGGGATAGGGAAAAACTGTTTTTT. The chain has TRBV19 and TRBJ1-4, with 8 bases aligning to TRBD1. This CDR3 contains 14 residues. V shed 5 bases, J shed 8 bases, and the junction held 7 bases outside the gene matches. The germline V gene encodes CDR1 LNHDA and CDR2 SQIVND (reference sequence). The variable domain in full, completed from reference TRBV19 and TRBJ1-4, reads DGGITQSPKYLFRKEGQNVTLSCEQNLNHDAMYWYRQDPGQGLRLIYYSQIVNDFQKGDIAEGYSVSREKKESFPLTVTSAQKNPTAFYLCASSPDRDREKLFFGSGTQLSVL.

The chain links TRBV28 to TRBJ2-3; the match to TRBD2 covers 11 bases. From germline, CDR1 is MDHEN and CDR2 SYDVKM. The CDR3 runs to 14 residues. V trimming: 7 bases; J trimming: 4 bases; junction bases outside the gene matches: 4. In DNA form, the CDR3 reads TGTGCCAGCACTAGCGGGGGGCCGGCAGATACGCAGTATTTT. Protein product: CASTSGGPADTQYF.

The rearrangement joins TRBV5-4 to TRBJ2-5; D gene uncertain. The V end lost 0 bases, the J end lost 4 bases, and 1 base lay between the germline ends. Per germline, CDR1 SGHNT and CDR2 YYREEE (reference sequence). CDR3 length: 11 amino acids. The CDR3: CASSLAETQYF. The CDR3 DNA reads TGTGCCAGCAGCTTGGCAGAGACCCAGTACTTC.

The rearrangement links TRBV28 to TRBJ1-3; D may be TRBD1 (6 bases). V was shortened by 3 bases and J by 4 bases, with 10 bases between the two germline ends. The CDR3 is made up of 14 amino acids. Germline CDR1 is MDHEN and CDR2 is SYDVKM. CDR3 sequence: CASSLQGTGNTIYF. CDR3 sequence (DNA): TGTGCCAGCAGTTTGCAGGGGACAGGAAACACCATATATTTT.

The sample holds a few counts of this clone. This sequence joins TRBV7-9 and TRBJ1-2; no definite D call. The CDR3 loop spans 14 amino acids. The V and J ends lost 5 bases and 4 bases respectively, with 14 bases between them. Looked up from germline, CDR1 is SEHNR and CDR2 is FQNEAQ (reference sequence). CDR3 nucleotides: TGTGCCAGCAGCGCAATGGACGGACTCTATGGCTACACCTTC. It specifies CASSAMDGLYGYTF.

This chain connects TRBV6-5 to TRBJ1-2, with a possible D match to TRBD1 (6 bases). Trimming left V 0 bases short and J 4 bases short, with 15 bases between. From germline, CDR1 is MNHEY and CDR2 SVGAGI. The CDR3 has 16 amino acids. DNA for the CDR3: TGTGCCAGCAGTTACTCGATTTCAGGGGAAGGCTATGGCTACACCTTC. This translates into CASSYSISGEGYGYTF.

The J gene is TRBJ1-6, the V gene TRBV21-1; TRBD1 is taken as the D call from the table, unchecked against the DNA. TRBV21-1 is tagged as a pseudogene. This CDR3 has 19 amino acids. This CDR3 is CASITRDRGKGSYNSPLHF. The CDR3 nucleotides are TGTGCCAGCATCACCCGGGACAGGGGGAAAGGCTCCTATAATTCACCCCTCCACTTT.